A selection of T cell receptor beta chains follows, all from one sample in a study of blood T cell repertoires in COVID-19. The protocol was immunoSEQ multiplex PCR, while the TCRdb copy is restricted to in-frame clones and leaves out a portion. The sample yields about 140,000 clones, approximately 80% seen once. Input material: peripheral blood. These receptors were collected from a human donor in a cohort sampled during active COVID-19. CDR3s include the opening cysteine and the closing phenylalanine or tryptophan. The D gene is left open where the match is weak. A row's size may be missing; if present it is once, few, many or a size class.

clone size: -; V gene: TRBV5-1; J gene: TRBJ2-3; D gene: -; CDR3 protein: CASSSLADTQYF; CDR3 DNA: TGCGCCAGCAGCTCCCTAGCAGATACGCAGTATTTT
clone size: -; V gene: TRBV7-2; J gene: TRBJ2-1; D gene: -; CDR3 protein: CASTPFSYNEQFF; CDR3 DNA: TGTGCCAGCACCCCCTTTTCCTACAATGAGCAGTTCTTC
clone size: -; V gene: TRBV11-2; J gene: TRBJ2-1; D gene: TRBD2; CDR3 protein: CASSFSGPDNEQFF; CDR3 DNA: TGTGCCAGCAGCTTTAGCGGGCCCGACAATGAGCAGTTCTTC
clone size: -; V gene: TRBV6-7; J gene: TRBJ2-5; D gene: -; CDR3 protein: CASSFQGPPGETQYF; CDR3 DNA: TGTGCCAGCAGCTTTCAGGGGCCTCCGGGGGAGACCCAGTACTTC
clone size: few; V gene: TRBV28; J gene: TRBJ1-4; D gene: TRBD1; CDR3 protein: CASRTGQPLEKLFF; CDR3 DNA: TGTGCCAGCAGAACGGGACAGCCCTTGGAAAAACTGTTTTTT
clone size: -; V gene: TRBV5-4; J gene: TRBJ2-4; D gene: -; CDR3 protein: CASSLAEEAKNIQYF; CDR3 DNA: TGTGCCAGCAGCTTGGCCGAGGAGGCCAAAAACATTCAGTACTTC
clone size: -; V gene: TRBV11-2; J gene: TRBJ2-7; D gene: -; CDR3 protein: CASSPGGYEQYF; CDR3 DNA: TGTGCCAGCAGCCCCGGGGGTTACGAGCAGTACTTC
clone size: -; V gene: TRBV28; J gene: TRBJ1-2; D gene: TRBD1; CDR3 protein: CASSRLVGTGGGQGYTF; CDR3 DNA: TGTGCCAGCAGTCGTCTAGTCGGGACAGGGGGCGGGCAAGGCTACACCTTC
clone size: -; V gene: TRBV6-5; J gene: TRBJ2-3; D gene: -; CDR3 protein: CASTNEADTQYF; CDR3 DNA: TGTGCCAGCACAAACGAGGCAGATACGCAGTATTTT
clone size: few; V gene: TRBV11-1; J gene: TRBJ1-1; D gene: -; CDR3 protein: CASSPRNTEAFF; CDR3 DNA: TGTGCCAGTAGCCCCAGGAACACTGAAGCTTTCTTT
clone size: -; V gene: TRBV11-2; J gene: TRBJ2-7; D gene: -; CDR3 protein: CASSLDSYEQYF; CDR3 DNA: TGTGCCAGCAGCCTGGACAGCTACGAGCAGTACTTC
clone size: -; V gene: TRBV4-1; J gene: TRBJ2-2; D gene: -; CDR3 protein: CASRRTGELFF; CDR3 DNA: TGCGCCAGCAGGCGTACCGGGGAGCTGTTTTTT
clone size: -; V gene: TRBV6-5; J gene: TRBJ2-7; D gene: -; CDR3 protein: CASSQETVSYEQYF; CDR3 DNA: TGTGCCAGCAGCCAGGAAACAGTATCCTACGAGCAGTACTTC
clone size: -; V gene: TRBV19; J gene: TRBJ2-2; D gene: TRBD2; CDR3 protein: CASTSGGRTGELFF; CDR3 DNA: TGTGCCAGTACTAGCGGGGGGCGAACCGGGGAGCTGTTTTTT
clone size: -; V gene: TRBV5-6; J gene: TRBJ2-2; D gene: -; CDR3 protein: CASSLGATGELFF; CDR3 DNA: TGTGCCAGCAGCTTGGGAGCCACCGGGGAGCTGTTTTTT
clone size: -; V gene: TRBV14; J gene: TRBJ2-3; D gene: TRBD2; CDR3 protein: CASSQDAVTSGPYF; CDR3 DNA: TGTGCCAGCAGCCAAGACGCAGTGACTAGCGGCCCTTATTTT
clone size: -; V gene: TRBV3-1/TRBV3-2; J gene: TRBJ1-1; D gene: TRBD1; CDR3 protein: CASSLRQGGEAFF; CDR3 DNA: TGTGCCAGCAGCCTCCGACAGGGTGGTGAAGCTTTCTTT
clone size: once; V gene: TRBV27; J gene: TRBJ2-2; D gene: TRBD2; CDR3 protein: CASSLYRLAGGANTGELFF; CDR3 DNA: TGTGCCAGCAGTTTATATCGGCTAGCGGGGGGGGCGAACACCGGGGAGCTGTTTTTT
clone size: -; V gene: TRBV28; J gene: TRBJ1-5; D gene: -; CDR3 protein: CASPKTGGRPFDQPQHF; CDR3 DNA: TGTGCCAGCCCCAAGACGGGGGGGCGACCCTTTGATCAGCCCCAGCATTTT
clone size: -; V gene: TRBV6-5; J gene: TRBJ1-1; D gene: -; CDR3 protein: CASSSKRDTEAFF; CDR3 DNA: TGTGCCAGCAGTTCCAAACGAGACACTGAAGCTTTCTTT
clone size: -; V gene: TRBV20-1; J gene: TRBJ1-1; D gene: -; CDR3 protein: CSARREAEAFF; CDR3 DNA: TGCAGTGCTAGGCGGGAGGCTGAAGCTTTCTTT
clone size: -; V gene: TRBV4-2; J gene: TRBJ2-3; D gene: TRBD2; CDR3 protein: CASSQGGGLALSTDTQYF; CDR3 DNA: TGTGCCAGCAGCCAAGGTGGCGGACTAGCGCTTAGCACAGATACGCAGTATTTT
clone size: -; V gene: TRBV9; J gene: TRBJ2-2; D gene: -; CDR3 protein: CASSGSTGILTGELFF; CDR3 DNA: TGTGCCAGCAGCGGATCAACAGGGATATTGACCGGGGAGCTGTTTTTT
clone size: -; V gene: TRBV7-2; J gene: TRBJ2-1; D gene: -; CDR3 protein: CASSLVSSGEQFF; CDR3 DNA: TGTGCCAGCAGCTTAGTGTCCAGCGGTGAGCAGTTCTTC
clone size: -; V gene: TRBV5-6; J gene: TRBJ1-1; D gene: -; CDR3 protein: CASSLGVRTRAFF; CDR3 DNA: TGTGCCAGCAGCTTGGGTGTTCGGACTCGAGCTTTCTTT
clone size: -; V gene: TRBV3-1/TRBV3-2; J gene: TRBJ2-5; D gene: TRBD2; CDR3 protein: CASSQDQSSGGPGGETQYF; CDR3 DNA: TGTGCCAGCAGCCAAGATCAGTCTAGCGGGGGCCCAGGGGGAGAGACCCAGTACTTC
clone size: -; V gene: TRBV4-3; J gene: TRBJ2-4; D gene: -; CDR3 protein: CASSQDTSGLGIQYF; CDR3 DNA: TGCGCCAGCAGCCAAGATACGTCAGGGCTCGGCATTCAGTACTTC
clone size: -; V gene: TRBV19; J gene: TRBJ2-2; D gene: -; CDR3 protein: CASSSTGNTGELFF; CDR3 DNA: TGTGCCAGTAGTAGTACAGGGAACACCGGGGAGCTGTTTTTT
clone size: -; V gene: TRBV4-2; J gene: TRBJ2-7; D gene: TRBD1; CDR3 protein: CASSPNAGTGNYEQYF; CDR3 DNA: TGTGCCAGCAGCCCGAATGCCGGGACAGGGAACTACGAGCAGTACTTC
clone size: -; V gene: TRBV19; J gene: TRBJ1-2; D gene: TRBD1; CDR3 protein: CASSTGTGTLSGYTF; CDR3 DNA: TGTGCCAGTAGTACCGGGACAGGGACGTTATCTGGCTACACCTTC